Each of the 14 T cell receptor beta chains below was sequenced from the same sample in a study of shared clonotypes between healthy human individuals. Some clones are missing from TCRdb's copy, which holds only in-frame ones; the method was immunoSEQ multiplex PCR. The sample gives 800,000 to 1,200,000 clones, roughly 74% of which show up once; approximately 0.5% is in the top ten. Material for sequencing was memory CD4+ T cells from PBMCs. Subset described: CD45RA-negative fraction. The source is a young man in good health. Some clones in this sample may be carry-over from other donors' samples.

The chain uses TRBV28 and TRBJ2-1; 13 bases fit TRBD2. The ends lost 5 bases at V and 9 bases at J; junction bases unmatched: 7. The CDR3 runs to 15 residues. CDR1 and CDR2 from the germline V gene are MDHEN and SYDVKM. The CDR3 DNA reads as TGTGCCAGCAGTCTACCGGGACTAGCGGGGCGTGAGCAGTTCTTC. Amino acid sequence: CASSLPGLAGREQFF.

This clone showed up just once. The chain has TRBV11-2 and TRBJ2-3; a possible D gene is TRBD1 (5 bases). CDR1 and CDR2 from the germline V gene are SGHAT and FQNNGV. Trimming removed 1 base at V and 0 bases at J, with 11 bases between. The CDR3 has 16 residues. In nucleotides, the CDR3 is TGTGCCAGCAGCTTAGGCGCAGGGCCGAGCACAGATACGCAGTATTTT. Translating it yields CASSLGAGPSTDTQYF.

The chain uses TRBV28 and TRBJ2-7; 7 bases align to TRBD1. This CDR3 comprises 13 residues. Trimming took 5 bases from V and 3 from J; bases not matched to a gene: 4. Germline V gene sequence: CDR1 MDHEN, CDR2 SYDVKM. CDR3 region: CASSRQGFYEQYF. The CDR3 DNA sequence: TGTGCCAGCAGTCGACAGGGATTCTACGAGCAGTACTTC.

The genes are TRBV5-1 and TRBJ2-2, with 14 bases fitting TRBD2. The trim removed 4 bases at V and 5 bases at J, leaving 7 bases unmatched. Germline V gives CDR1 SGHRS, CDR2 YFSETQ. The CDR3 is made up of 17 amino acids. DNA for the CDR3: TGCGCCAGCAGCCAGGGACTAGCGGGAGATGGTACCGGGGAGCTGTTTTTT. Its protein product is CASSQGLAGDGTGELFF.

The V gene is TRBV14, the J gene TRBJ1-1; 7 bases align to TRBD1. CDR3 length: 13 amino acids. V shed 2 bases and J 8 bases; nucleotides not matched to a gene: 5. Per germline, CDR1 SGHDN and CDR2 FVKESK. The CDR3 DNA follows: TGTGCCAGCAGCCAATCCCCAGGGGGGGAAGCTTTCTTT. This encodes CASSQSPGGEAFF.

The J gene is TRBJ2-2, the V gene TRBV25-1; 9 bases align to TRBD1. Trimming took 8 bases from V and 8 from J; bases not matched to a gene: 9. Germline V gene data show CDR1 as MGHDK and CDR2 as SYGVNS. The CDR3 has 14 amino acids. This CDR3 reads CASGDRDYGGELFF. The CDR3 DNA is TGTGCCAGCGGGGACAGGGATTATGGGGGGGAGCTGTTTTTT.

The chain combines TRBV4-1 with TRBJ2-1; 13 bases are shared with TRBD2. The CDR3 has 17 amino acids. The V and J ends lost 2 bases and 7 bases, in that order; junction bases with no gene match: 8. The V gene's germline CDR1 is MGHRA and CDR2 YSYEKL. DNA of the CDR3: TGCGCCAGCAGCCAACTACCACTAGCGGGAGGGACTAATGAGCAGTTCTTC. Its translation is CASSQLPLAGGTNEQFF.

The chain joins TRBV7-2 to TRBJ1-1; D might be TRBD1 (5 bases). Germline V gene sequence: CDR1 SGHTA, CDR2 FQGNSA. The ends were cut back, 2 bases at V and 2 bases at J, with 18 bases in the middle. CDR3 size: 17 residues. This chain's CDR3 is CASSLRENRGRNTEAFF. CDR3 bases: TGTGCCAGCAGCTTAAGGGAAAATAGGGGCAGAAACACTGAAGCTTTCTTT.

V is TRBV5-1 and J is TRBJ2-1; D is unclear. The CDR3 sequence is 15 residues long. Per the germline V gene, CDR1 is SGHRS and CDR2 is YFSETQ. Trimming pared 1 base from V and 3 bases from J, leaving 11 bases between. The CDR3 sequence: CASSLTGLRYNEQFF. The CDR3 DNA reads as TGCGCCAGCAGCTTGACCGGGCTCCGCTACAATGAGCAGTTCTTC.

The chain employs TRBV5-1 and TRBJ1-5; 7 bases match TRBD1. Germline V CDR1 and CDR2: SGHRS, YFSETQ. The junction had 6 bases not matched to a gene; V was cut back by 0 bases and J by 0 bases. The CDR3 runs 17 residues. Here the CDR3 reads CASSLEEGARSNQPQHF. The CDR3, as DNA: TGCGCCAGCAGCTTGGAGGAGGGGGCGCGTAGCAATCAGCCCCAGCATTTT.

This clone came up a few times. The V call is TRBV7-3, the J call TRBJ2-3; no definite D call. CDR1 and CDR2 from the germline V gene are SGHTA and FQGTGA. The V gene lost 4 bases and the J gene lost 2 bases, with 10 bases spanning the gap. The CDR3 contains 14 residues. CDR3: CASSSDGNTDTQYF. The CDR3, as DNA: TGTGCCAGCAGCTCTGACGGCAACACAGATACGCAGTATTTT.

The gene calls are TRBV7-8 and TRBJ1-3, with 7 bases that match TRBD1. The CDR3 consists of 15 residues. With 5 bases clipped from V and 2 bases from J, the junction kept 6 bases outside the gene matches. Germline V gene data show CDR1 as SGHVS and CDR2 as FQNEAQ. The CDR3 protein is CASSRDRVTGNTIYF. Here the CDR3 DNA reads TGTGCCAGCAGCCGGGACAGAGTGACTGGAAACACCATATATTTT.

The gene calls are TRBV4-1 and TRBJ2-2, with D perhaps matching TRBD2 (5 bases). V lost 2 bases to trimming and J lost 0 bases, with 13 bases between them. CDR3 size: 17 residues. Germline loops: CDR1 MGHRA, CDR2 YSYEKL. CDR3 DNA sequence: TGCGCCAGCAGCCAATTGGACTTGATCGCGAACACCGGGGAGCTGTTTTTT. The encoded protein is CASSQLDLIANTGELFF.

This chain connects TRBV27 to TRBJ1-5, with a weak D call TRBD1 (6 bases). There are 14 residues in the CDR3. The germline V gene has CDR1 MNHEY and CDR2 SMNVEV (reference sequence). Between the trimmed V and J ends, which lost 2 bases and 7 bases, there was a span of 12 bases. The CDR3 here is CASSLKWGAQPQHF. The CDR3 DNA follows: TGTGCCAGCAGTTTAAAGTGGGGGGCACAGCCCCAGCATTTT.